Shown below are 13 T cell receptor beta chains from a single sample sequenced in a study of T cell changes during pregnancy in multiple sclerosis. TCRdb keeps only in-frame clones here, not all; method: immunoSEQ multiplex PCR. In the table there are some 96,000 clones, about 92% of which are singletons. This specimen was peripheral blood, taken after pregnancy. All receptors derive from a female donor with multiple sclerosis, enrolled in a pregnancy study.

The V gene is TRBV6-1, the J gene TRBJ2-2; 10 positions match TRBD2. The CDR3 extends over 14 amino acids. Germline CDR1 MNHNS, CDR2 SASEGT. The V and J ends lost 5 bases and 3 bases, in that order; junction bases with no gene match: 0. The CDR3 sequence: CASSLAGDTGELFF. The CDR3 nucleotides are TGTGCCAGCAGTCTAGCGGGGGACACCGGGGAGCTGTTTTTT.

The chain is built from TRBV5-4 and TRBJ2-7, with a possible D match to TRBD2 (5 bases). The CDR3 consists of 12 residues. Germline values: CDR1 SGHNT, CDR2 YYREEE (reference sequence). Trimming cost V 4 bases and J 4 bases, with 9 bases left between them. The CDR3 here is CASSIRGYEQYF. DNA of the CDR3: TGTGCCAGCAGCATCCGGGGATACGAGCAGTACTTC.

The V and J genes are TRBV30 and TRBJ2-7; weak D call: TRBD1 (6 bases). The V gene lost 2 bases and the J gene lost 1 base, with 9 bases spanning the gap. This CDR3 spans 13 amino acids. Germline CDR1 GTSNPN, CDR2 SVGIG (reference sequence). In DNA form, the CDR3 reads TGTGCCTGGAGTACGGACAGATCCTACGAGCAGTACTTC. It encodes CAWSTDRSYEQYF.

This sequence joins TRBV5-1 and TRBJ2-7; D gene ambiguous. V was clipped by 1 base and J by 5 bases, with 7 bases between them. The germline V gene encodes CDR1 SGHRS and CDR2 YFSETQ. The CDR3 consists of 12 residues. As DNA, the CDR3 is TGCGCCAGCAGCTTGCTAGAAAACGAGCAGTACTTC. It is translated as CASSLLENEQYF.

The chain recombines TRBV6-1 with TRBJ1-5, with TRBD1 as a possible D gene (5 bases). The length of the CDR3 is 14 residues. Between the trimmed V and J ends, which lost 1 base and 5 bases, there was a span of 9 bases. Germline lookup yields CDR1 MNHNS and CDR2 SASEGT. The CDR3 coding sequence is TGTGCCAGCAGTGAAGTGGCAGGGTATCAGCCCCAGCATTTT. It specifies CASSEVAGYQPQHF.

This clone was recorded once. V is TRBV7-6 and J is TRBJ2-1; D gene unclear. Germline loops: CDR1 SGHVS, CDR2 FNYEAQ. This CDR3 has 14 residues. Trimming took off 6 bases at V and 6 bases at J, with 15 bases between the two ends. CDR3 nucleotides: TGTGCCAGCAGTCGATACCCGTCCGGCAATGAGCAGTTCTTC. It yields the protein CASSRYPSGNEQFF.

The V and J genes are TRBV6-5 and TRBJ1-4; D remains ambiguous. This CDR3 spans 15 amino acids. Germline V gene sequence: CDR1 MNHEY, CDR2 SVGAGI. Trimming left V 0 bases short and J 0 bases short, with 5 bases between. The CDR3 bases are TGTGCCAGCAGTTACTCGAGGCCAACTAATGAAAAACTGTTTTTT. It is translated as CASSYSRPTNEKLFF.

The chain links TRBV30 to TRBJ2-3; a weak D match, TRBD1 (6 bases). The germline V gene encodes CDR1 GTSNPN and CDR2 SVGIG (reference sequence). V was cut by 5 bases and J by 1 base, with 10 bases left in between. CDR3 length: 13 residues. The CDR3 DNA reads TGTGCCTGGGAGAAGGGGGGCACAGATACGCAGTATTTT. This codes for CAWEKGGTDTQYF.

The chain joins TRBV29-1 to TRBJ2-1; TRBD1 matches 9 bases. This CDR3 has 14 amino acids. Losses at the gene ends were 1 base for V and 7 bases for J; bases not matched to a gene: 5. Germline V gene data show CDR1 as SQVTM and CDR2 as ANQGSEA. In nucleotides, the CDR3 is TGCAGCGTTGAAGTCCCGGGACAGGGTAATGAGCAGTTCTTC. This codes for CSVEVPGQGNEQFF.

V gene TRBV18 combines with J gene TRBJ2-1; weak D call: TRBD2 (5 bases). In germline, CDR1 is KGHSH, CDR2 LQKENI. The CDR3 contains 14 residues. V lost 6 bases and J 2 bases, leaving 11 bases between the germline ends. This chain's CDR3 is CASSGKTTYNEQFF. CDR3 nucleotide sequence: TGTGCCAGCTCCGGAAAGACTACCTACAATGAGCAGTTCTTC.

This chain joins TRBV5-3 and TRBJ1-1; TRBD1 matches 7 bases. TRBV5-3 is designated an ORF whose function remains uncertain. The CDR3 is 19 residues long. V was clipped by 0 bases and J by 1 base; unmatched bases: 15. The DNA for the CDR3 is TGTGCCAGAAGCTTGGAGACAGGGATGAGAAGAGGTGCGAACACTGAAGCTTTCTTT. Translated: CARSLETGMRRGANTEAFF.

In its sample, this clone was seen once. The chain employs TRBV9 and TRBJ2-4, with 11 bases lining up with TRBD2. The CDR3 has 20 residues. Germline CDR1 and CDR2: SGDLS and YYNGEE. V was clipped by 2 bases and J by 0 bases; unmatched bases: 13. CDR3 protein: CASSVDPGTSGWGAKNIQYF. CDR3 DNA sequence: TGTGCCAGCAGCGTCGACCCCGGGACTAGCGGCTGGGGAGCCAAAAACATTCAGTACTTC.

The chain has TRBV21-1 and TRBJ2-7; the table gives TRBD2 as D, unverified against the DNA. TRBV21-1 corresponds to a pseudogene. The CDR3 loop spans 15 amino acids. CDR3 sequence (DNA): TGTGCCAGCAGCAAACTAGCGAATAGCTCCTACGAGCAGTACTTC. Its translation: CASSKLANSSYEQYF.